The present entry profiles one T cell receptor beta chain with its context. This record belongs to a study of shared clonotypes between healthy human individuals. Every donor, a Caucasian adult, lived in Nashville, Tennessee. The study separated CD4+ cells into CD45RA+ naive and CD45RA-negative memory subsets. Deep was the level at which the assay was run. Clones were sequenced by immunoSEQ multiplex PCR, and TCRdb holds only the in-frame ones, with some missing. The sample shows under 850,000 clones, around 77% of them seen only once. V shed 4 bases, J shed 0 bases, and the junction held 7 bases outside the gene matches. There are 18 residues in the CDR3. In germline, CDR1 is SEHNR, CDR2 FQNEAQ (reference sequence).

This chain joins TRBV7-9 and TRBJ2-6, with TRBD1 matching 9 bases. The TCR comes from a woman under 40 in good health. Specimen: memory CD4+ T cells sorted from blood. Indicated subset: CD45RA-negative fraction. DNA for the CDR3: TGTGCCAGCAGCTCCGGGGACAGGGTCTCCTCTGGGGCCAACGTCCTGACTTTC. Translated, it gives CASSSGDRVSSGANVLTF.